Listed below are T cell receptor beta chains from one sample, sequenced in a study of blood T cell repertoires in COVID-19. Sequencing used immunoSEQ multiplex PCR; TCRdb keeps in-frame clones, though not all of them. In the table there are a few hundred thousand clones, 85% of which are singletons. Sequenced sample: peripheral blood. The receptors come from a woman under 30 with acute or convalescent COVID-19. The CDR3 runs from the conserved cysteine through the conserved F or W. The order of the fields is CDR3 protein, CDR3 DNA, D gene, J gene, V gene, clone size. A D gene is named only where the DNA matches it firmly. Size values are once, few and many counts, or a class for expanded clones, and some rows have none.

CDR3aa: CASLTGNTEAFF
CDR3nt: TGTGCCAGTCTGACAGGGAACACTGAAGCTTTCTTT
d_gene: -
j_gene: TRBJ1-1
v_gene: TRBV19
abundance: -

CDR3aa: CASSSDRINEKLFF
CDR3nt: TGTGCCAGCAGCTCGGACAGGATTAATGAAAAACTGTTTTTT
d_gene: TRBD1
j_gene: TRBJ1-4
v_gene: TRBV5-6
abundance: few

CDR3aa: CATSDGGGLFRNEQFF
CDR3nt: TGTGCCACCAGTGATGGGGGGGGACTCTTCCGCAATGAGCAGTTCTTC
d_gene: TRBD2
j_gene: TRBJ2-1
v_gene: TRBV24-1
abundance: -

CDR3aa: CASSYGRGSDTQYF
CDR3nt: TGTGCCAGCAGTTATGGACGGGGAAGTGATACGCAGTATTTT
d_gene: -
j_gene: TRBJ2-3
v_gene: TRBV6-5
abundance: -

CDR3aa: CASSVAPSGGTGELFF
CDR3nt: TGTGCCAGCAGCGTAGCTCCCAGCGGGGGCACCGGGGAGCTGTTTTTT
d_gene: TRBD2
j_gene: TRBJ2-2
v_gene: TRBV9
abundance: -

CDR3aa: CASRLAGGPSYEQYF
CDR3nt: TGTGCCAGCAGACTAGCGGGAGGGCCGTCCTACGAGCAGTACTTC
d_gene: TRBD2
j_gene: TRBJ2-7
v_gene: TRBV27
abundance: -

CDR3aa: CAWSALQGGGYTF
CDR3nt: TGTGCCTGGAGTGCCCTCCAGGGGGGTGGCTACACCTTC
d_gene: TRBD1
j_gene: TRBJ1-2
v_gene: TRBV30
abundance: few

CDR3aa: CASSLLTGNTIYF
CDR3nt: TGTGCCAGCAGCTTATTAACTGGAAACACCATATATTTT
d_gene: -
j_gene: TRBJ1-3
v_gene: TRBV7-9
abundance: -

CDR3aa: CASSTTVGTYNEQFF
CDR3nt: TGTGCCAGCAGTACGACTGTCGGGACCTACAATGAGCAGTTCTTC
d_gene: -
j_gene: TRBJ2-1
v_gene: TRBV6-5
abundance: -

CDR3aa: CASSWRSPEGQGLDYGYTF
CDR3nt: TGTGCCAGCAGCTGGCGCTCCCCCGAGGGACAGGGGCTGGACTATGGCTACACCTTC
d_gene: TRBD1
j_gene: TRBJ1-2
v_gene: TRBV7-9
abundance: -

CDR3aa: CASSNQDGYEQYF
CDR3nt: TGTGCCAGCAGTAACCAGGATGGGTACGAGCAGTACTTC
d_gene: -
j_gene: TRBJ2-7
v_gene: TRBV12-3/TRBV12-4
abundance: -

CDR3aa: CATSDSQRGGDTQYF
CDR3nt: TGTGCCACCAGTGATTCCCAGAGGGGAGGAGATACGCAGTATTTT
d_gene: -
j_gene: TRBJ2-3
v_gene: TRBV24-1
abundance: once

CDR3aa: CASGSHPGGDSNQPQHF
CDR3nt: TGTGCTAGTGGTTCTCACCCAGGGGGAGATAGCAATCAGCCCCAGCATTTT
d_gene: TRBD1
j_gene: TRBJ1-5
v_gene: TRBV12-5
abundance: many

CDR3aa: CASSHPPGTPGNTIYF
CDR3nt: TGCGCCAGCAGCCATCCACCCGGGACACCCGGAAACACCATATATTTT
d_gene: -
j_gene: TRBJ1-3
v_gene: TRBV4-1
abundance: -

CDR3aa: CASSANRDNQPQHF
CDR3nt: TGTGCCAGCAGTGCCAACAGGGACAATCAGCCCCAGCATTTT
d_gene: -
j_gene: TRBJ1-5
v_gene: TRBV27
abundance: -

CDR3aa: CASSADRVNTEAFF
CDR3nt: TGTGCCAGCAGCGCGGACAGGGTGAACACTGAAGCTTTCTTT
d_gene: TRBD1
j_gene: TRBJ1-1
v_gene: TRBV9
abundance: -

CDR3aa: CASSFHRGFEAFF
CDR3nt: TGTGCCAGCAGCTTCCACAGGGGATTTGAGGCTTTCTTT
d_gene: TRBD1
j_gene: TRBJ1-1
v_gene: TRBV11-2
abundance: -

CDR3aa: CASRDSLGNSPLHF
CDR3nt: TGCGCCAGCCGGGACAGCTTGGGGAATTCACCCCTCCACTTT
d_gene: TRBD1
j_gene: TRBJ1-6
v_gene: TRBV10-1
abundance: -

CDR3aa: CASMPGLSNSPLHF
CDR3nt: TGTGCCAGCATGCCGGGACTGAGTAATTCACCCCTCCACTTT
d_gene: -
j_gene: TRBJ1-6
v_gene: TRBV6-6
abundance: -

CDR3aa: CASSLKGVTEAFF
CDR3nt: TGTGCCAGCAGCTTAAAAGGGGTCACTGAAGCTTTCTTT
d_gene: -
j_gene: TRBJ1-1
v_gene: TRBV7-2
abundance: -

CDR3aa: CASSTGTLSYNEQFF
CDR3nt: TGTGCCAGCAGCACCGGGACACTCTCCTACAATGAGCAGTTCTTC
d_gene: -
j_gene: TRBJ2-1
v_gene: TRBV28
abundance: -

CDR3aa: CASSHRIGERGSPLHF
CDR3nt: TGTGCCAGCAGCCACCGAATCGGGGAGCGCGGTTCACCCCTCCACTTT
d_gene: -
j_gene: TRBJ1-6
v_gene: TRBV7-3
abundance: -

CDR3aa: CASAPGSYNEQFF
CDR3nt: TGTGCCAGTGCCCCGGGATCCTACAATGAGCAGTTCTTC
d_gene: -
j_gene: TRBJ2-1
v_gene: TRBV19
abundance: -

CDR3aa: CASSLTGGDGEAFF
CDR3nt: TGTGCCAGCAGCCTGACAGGGGGCGATGGTGAAGCTTTCTTT
d_gene: TRBD1
j_gene: TRBJ1-1
v_gene: TRBV11-2
abundance: -

CDR3aa: CASSSPRGAGTDTQYF
CDR3nt: TGTGCCAGCAGTTCCCCGCGGGGGGCGGGCACAGATACGCAGTATTTT
d_gene: TRBD2
j_gene: TRBJ2-3
v_gene: TRBV27
abundance: -

CDR3aa: CASSQVWKGNYGYTF
CDR3nt: TGTGCCAGCAGCCAAGTCTGGAAGGGGAACTATGGCTACACCTTC
d_gene: -
j_gene: TRBJ1-2
v_gene: TRBV3-1/TRBV3-2
abundance: -

CDR3aa: CASSEAPSGVDRETQYF
CDR3nt: TGTGCCAGCAGTGAAGCTCCCTCGGGAGTAGACCGCGAGACCCAGTACTTC
d_gene: -
j_gene: TRBJ2-5
v_gene: TRBV6-1
abundance: -

CDR3aa: CASSQERLAGGNEQFF
CDR3nt: TGTGCCAGCAGCCAAGAACGGCTAGCGGGGGGCAATGAGCAGTTCTTC
d_gene: TRBD2
j_gene: TRBJ2-1
v_gene: TRBV4-2
abundance: -